The clone carrying this T cell receptor beta chain was detected ten times or more. Its cognate antigen is unknown. This entry belongs to a study of Graves' ophthalmopathy and Graves' hyperthyroidism. Whole-study results and caveats: The model achieved about 64% sensitivity and 72% to 75% specificity for ophthalmopathy progression.

Researchers took RNA transcripts and amplified TCR beta CDR3 regions from them. HTBI primers were used in a first-round RT-PCR, which preceded a second-round multiplex PCR. TCRdb re-analysed the multiplex PCR reads in MiXCR, keeping a single row per CDR3 protein. The repertoire includes 300,000 or so distinct CDR3 sequences, roughly 15% of them detected once, and 9% to 15% sits in the top ten. Trimming removed 4 bases at V and 0 bases at J, with 13 bases between. Germline values: CDR1 DFQATT, CDR2 SNEGSKA (reference sequence). This CDR3 region has 15 residues. This TCR was recovered from an adult man with Graves' ophthalmopathy. This rearrangement joins TRBV20-1 to TRBJ1-3; D gene unclear. The sample was peripheral blood. CDR3 amino acids: CSANSDGRSGNTIYF. The CDR3 DNA sequence: TGCAGTGCTAACTCGGACGGACGCTCTGGAAACACCATATATTTT.